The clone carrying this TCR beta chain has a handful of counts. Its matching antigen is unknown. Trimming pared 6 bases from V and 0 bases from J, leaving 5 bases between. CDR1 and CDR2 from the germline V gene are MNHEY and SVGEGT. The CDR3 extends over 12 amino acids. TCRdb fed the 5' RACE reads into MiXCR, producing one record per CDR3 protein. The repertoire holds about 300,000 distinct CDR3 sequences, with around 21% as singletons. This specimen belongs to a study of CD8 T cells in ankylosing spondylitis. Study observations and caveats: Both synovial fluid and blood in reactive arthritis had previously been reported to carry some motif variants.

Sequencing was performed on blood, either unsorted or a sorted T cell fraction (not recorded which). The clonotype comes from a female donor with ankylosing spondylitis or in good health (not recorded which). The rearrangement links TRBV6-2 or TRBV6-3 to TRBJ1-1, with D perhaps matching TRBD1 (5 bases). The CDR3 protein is CASRTVNTEAFF. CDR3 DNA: TGTGCCAGCAGGACAGTGAACACTGAAGCTTTCTTT.